This T cell receptor beta chain appears in the sequencing data of a study of cytomegalovirus exposure and HLA in healthy donors (dated by TCRdb to about 2017). Broadly, across the study: In an earlier analysis of roughly 590 of the donors, 276 Gb of sequence data and 90 million to 120 million unique TCR beta sequences from roughly 180 million T cells were reported. Approximately 300 gigabases of sequencing data and 70 million to 100 million unique TCR sequences were included in an early release covering roughly 600 HLA-typed donors. Among the approximately 400 genotyped donors, 81% belonged to the genetic ancestry cluster associated with self-reported Caucasian donors. The study aimed to test whether cataloging public T cell receptors could reveal signatures of past pathogen exposure. Using immunosequencing, the study profiled T cell repertoires from fewer than 850 subjects and related those repertoires to cytomegalovirus serostatus. In addition to the first cohort of roughly 670 subjects, a separate validation cohort of approximately 130 different subjects was used. To predict cytomegalovirus infection status, the study combined high-throughput TCR immunosequencing, statistical association of individual TCRs with disease status, and machine learning. A later analysis re-examined previously published TCR beta repertoires from 600 to 700 donors and added high-resolution HLA genotyping to investigate patterns of TCR occurrence. The later analysis used no new phenotypic data to find candidate immune exposures, relying instead on TCR beta sequences and their occurrence across donors. To decide whether each TCR beta V gene segment behaved as functional or pseudogenic, an earlier analysis of nearly 600 of the donors relied on high-throughput TCR beta sequencing. Donor age, sex, ethnicity and CMV serostatus were compiled together with the repertoire data. In a later genetic analysis, genome-wide SNP genotypes for about three fifths of the roughly 670 donors were used, and that subset was treated as a discovery cohort. All discovery cohort repertoires had been generated on a single sequencing platform. Both class I and class II loci were covered by HLA typing, at four-digit resolution. The number of donors typed differed by locus, with about 629-630 for A, B, C, DRB1 and DQB1, 522 for DQA1, 600 to 610 for DPA1, and some 450 for DPB1. Several DR-DQ haplotypes were treated as single units for association and clustering because of strong linkage in the cohort. Among under 450 genotyped donors of the cohort, an average of roughly 240,000 unique TCR beta nucleotide sequences were sequenced per donor, around 20% of them non-productive.

What the authors observed across the whole study: Only TCR beta chains were sequenced in this cohort, and the absence of alpha or paired-chain data limited detectable features. Roughly 15 rarely observed V segments, including chromosome 9 orphons, were excluded from the earlier analysis of some 590 of the donors because counts were too low. Broadly in line with IMGT annotations, most TCR beta V segments showed up in productive rearrangements about 87% or about 30% of the time in an earlier analysis of roughly 590 of the donors. A later analysis found that TCR association rates varied across HLA loci, with DRB1 alleles showing the most associated TCRs and HLA-C alleles the fewest. The 87-base-pair reads could not distinguish some IMGT-functional V segments, including TRBV6-2 and TRBV6-3, so those segments were excluded. A group of highly shared sequence variants was considered likely to be a technical artifact of the sequencing pipeline. In a later analysis, several top co-occurrence clusters were reported to appear linked to parvovirus B19, influenza, CMV and Epstein-Barr virus. The authors suggested that the approach could potentially be extended to other disease states and immunological phenotypes. Cytomegalovirus status was reported to be diagnosed by the classifier with high specificity and sensitivity in both the original and validation cohorts. In a later analysis, most CMV-associated TCR beta chains were found to appear HLA-restricted, with HLA associations seemingly driven largely by CMV exposure. A later genetic analysis associated a missense DCLRE1C variant with V-gene and J-gene trimming of TCR beta chains, and an independent cohort replicated the association. Compared with equally common non-associated chains, HLA-associated TCR beta chains in a later analysis were more clonally expanded and had lower generation probabilities. The presence/absence analyses assumed that sequencing depth was roughly uniform across donors, and that assumption may not be true. In vitro tests confirmed that a few of the cytomegalovirus-associated TCR beta chains recognize cytomegalovirus antigens. The study gave a list of under 200 TCR beta chains associated with cytomegalovirus. Most TCR sequences were seen in very few donors, while some public TCRs were found in many individuals. At a false discovery rate of 0.05, a later analysis linked 16,951 TCR beta sequences to specific HLA alleles. Correlated functional status among segregating V segments might be attributable to linkage disequilibrium, but an unknown experimental factor could not be ruled out. Assigning TCR associations to individual alleles was difficult when HLA alleles, especially DR and DQ, strongly co-occurred. Because HLA typing was unavailable for some donors at each locus, only the typed subset was used in association tests. The only immune exposure information available for the cohort was CMV serostatus. In a later genetic analysis, fewer N-insertions in productive TCRs were reported among donors in an Asian-associated ancestry cluster than the approximately 710-donor mean. A further reported finding was that TCR beta sequences accurately predicted the HLA-A and HLA-B alleles for most subjects in the first cohort.

As for this clone: No antigen is known for it. No qualities accompany the bases; no much larger clone lies one base away.

The cohort consisted of some 730 healthy bone marrow donors. All cohort members were sampled while nominally healthy, although unrecorded immune exposures were likely present. The donor was CMV seronegative and was included in the group of several hundred seronegative cohort members. A peripheral blood sample was provided by each donor, and peripheral blood mononuclear cells were used for TCR beta sequencing. The Qiagen DNeasy Blood Extraction Kit was used to extract genomic DNA from the blood cell samples. Receptors were amplified or captured by the immunoSEQ multiplex PCR assay. A mixture of 60 forward primers for TCR Vbeta segments and 13 reverse primers for TCR Jbeta segments was used in the multiplex PCR. The CDR3 region of rearranged TCR beta genes was amplified from genomic DNA by a multiplex PCR assay. The amplified TCR beta libraries were sequenced on the Illumina HiSeq System as 87-base-pair reads. As for the original processing: In a later analysis, tens of millions of unique TCR beta chains were counted across the approximately 620 repertoires, and approximately 11 million of these chains were shared by at least two donors. Raw reads were error-corrected and collapsed into unique sequences with a nearest-neighbor algorithm that merged closely related sequences to remove PCR and sequencing errors. To assign V, D and J gene segments, CDR3 sequences were aligned to IMGT reference sequences. Each retained sequence needed at least a six-nucleotide match to both a V gene segment and a J gene segment. Rearrangements were called productive when the CDR3 lacked stop codons and stayed in frame with V and J; all others were non-productive. Following IMGT convention, CDR3 was defined as the stretch from the second conserved V-encoded cysteine up to the conserved J-encoded phenylalanine. In an earlier analysis of around 570 of the donors, sequences lacking an unambiguous match to a single V gene segment were excluded. In an earlier analysis of almost 600 of the donors, a V segment was called functional when productive rearrangements were above 56.7%, and segregating when the standard deviation between donors exceeded 5%. A statistical classification framework was developed to diagnose cytomegalovirus status using the catalog of TCR beta chain sequences. In a later analysis, TCR nucleotide sequences were compared against IMGT/GENE-DB human TR gene sequences so that V and J genes could be assigned. A later analysis assigned CDR3 sequences and most-parsimonious VDJ recombination scenarios with the TCRdist pipeline. In a later analysis, each TCR beta chain was defined by its CDR3 amino acid sequence together with its V-gene family, and reads without a unique V-gene family were excluded. To address suspected cross-contamination and a sequencing artifact, a later analysis removed 592 highly shared, low-generation-probability nucleotide sequences. In a later analysis, a clonal expansion index was calculated for each public chain from normalized within-repertoire ranks of inferred template counts. A later analysis computed generation probabilities with a VDJ recombination model fitted to out-of-frame rearrangements, and checked the results against IGoR. Hypergeometric tests were used in a later analysis to score TCR-TCR, TCR-HLA and TCR-CMV co-occurrence, with a repertoire-size bias correction applied to the TCR pairs. To estimate false discovery rates, a later analysis permuted the HLA or CMV assignments 20 times. In a later analysis, co-occurring TCRs were grouped with DBSCAN, and TCRdist sequence similarity was added when clustering was performed within HLA-allele-positive subsets. Co-occurrence clustering excluded repertoires with fewer than 30,000 or more than 120,000 public chains, plus five with anomalous nucleotide sharing. What TCRdb holds here is the immuneACCESS table cut down to in-frame rearrangements. Part of the clones is not present; checked against another copy, under half of the missing clones reflect an unresolved V gene, and the others are unexplained. Clonal size and the V and J genes are those of that table, whereas D and trimming came from the DNA. For this sample the table gives around 200,000 clones, of which under 80% were detected only once. The ten biggest clones cover 2.5% to 4% of the sample.

The V end loses 9 bases and the J end loses 6 bases, and a stretch of 20 bases separates them. Measured from the cysteine to the phenylalanine, the CDR3 is 15 residues long. Left in the record is the CDR3 DNA by itself, 45 bases read in frame from the first base. The germline V gene provides CDR1 ENHRY and CDR2 SYGVKD. Material for sequencing was PBMCs. The chain is made from TRBV10-3 and TRBJ2-2; perhaps TRBD1 is the D gene, with 6 bases matching. This receptor was obtained from a female donor in good health and CMV-seronegative. The CDR3 region: CAITGLEPKAGELFF. The DNA reads TGTGCCATTACAGGGTTAGAGCCCAAGGCCGGGGAGCTGTTTTTT.